The 10 T cell receptor beta chains below come from one sample, sequenced in a study of blood T cell repertoires in COVID-19 (dated by TCRdb to 2019 to 2021). To prepare the library, the immunoSEQ multiplex PCR assay was applied. TCRdb stores this immuneACCESS table with in-frame sequences only. Part of the clones is absent; in the studies checked, under half of the shortfall reflects unresolved V genes, and no reason is known for the rest. The sample profile shows 160,000 or so clones; roughly 90% of them were found once. The top ten hold 0.95% to 1.5% of the sample. The source material was PBMCs or T cells enriched from blood (not recorded which). These receptors came from a human donor with acute COVID-19. The donor label of this sample is uncertain.

The chain joins TRBV30 to TRBJ2-7; TRBD1 is a possible D gene (6 bases). Germline CDR1 GTSNPN, CDR2 SVGIG (reference sequence). CDR3 length: 13 residues. Between the trimmed V and J ends, which lost 1 base and 2 bases, there was a span of 9 bases. The chain's CDR3 is CAWSGGGPYEQYF. The DNA for the CDR3 is TGTGCCTGGAGTGGAGGGGGACCCTACGAGCAGTACTTC.

As for this clone: An end of the junction differs from the germline gene, which may be a read error. The CDR3 DNA is TGCGCCAGCAGCATCGGTAGCGGGGGGGCCTCCCACAATGAGCAGTTCTTC. Amino acids: CASSIGSGGASHNEQFF. The chain links TRBV5-1 to TRBJ2-1, with 11 nucleotides matching TRBD2. This CDR3 spans 17 amino acids. Germline loops: CDR1 SGHRS, CDR2 YFSETQ.

The chain joins TRBV6-4 to TRBJ2-2; D gene ambiguous. The length of the CDR3 is 14 residues. V shed 2 bases and J shed 6 bases, with 10 bases lying between them. Per the germline V gene, CDR1 is MRHNA and CDR2 is SNTAGT. The CDR3 region has the DNA TGTGCCAGCAGTGACACGGCGCGGTCCGGGGAGCTGTTTTTT. Translated: CASSDTARSGELFF.

The J gene is TRBJ1-2, the V gene TRBV5-5; TRBD1 matches at 7 bases. The V gene end was trimmed by 4 bases and the J gene end by 4 bases; junction bases not matched to a gene: 7. Germline V gene data show CDR1 as SGHKS and CDR2 as YYEKEE (reference sequence). This CDR3 is built from 14 residues. CDR3 region: CASSPTDRIYGYTF. CDR3 DNA: TGTGCCAGCAGCCCAACGGACAGGATCTATGGCTACACCTTC.

The chain employs TRBV2 and TRBJ1-1, with TRBD1 matching 8 bases. Losses at the gene ends were 6 bases for V and 5 bases for J; bases not matched to a gene: 11. The CDR3 has 15 residues. The V gene's germline CDR1 is SNHLY and CDR2 FYNNEI. As DNA, the CDR3 is TGTGCCAGCAGACTCCTAGGACAGGGTAGGACTGAAGCTTTCTTT. This gives the protein CASRLLGQGRTEAFF.

The V call is TRBV12-5, the J call TRBJ1-2; 7 nucleotides line up with TRBD1. The J segment lost 0 bases and the V segment lost 6 bases, leaving 7 bases of the junction unmatched. The length of the CDR3 is 15 residues. Germline loops: CDR1 LGHNT, CDR2 FRNRAP. The CDR3 reads CASGAADRPNYGYTF. CDR3 DNA sequence: TGTGCTAGTGGCGCTGCGGACAGGCCTAACTATGGCTACACCTTC.

J is TRBJ2-5 and V is TRBV28, with 8 nucleotides matching TRBD2. Unmatched junction bases numbered 19, after V lost 5 bases and J lost 5 bases. CDR1 and CDR2 from the germline V gene are MDHEN and SYDVKM. The CDR3 is 18 residues long. CDR3 sequence reads: CASSQVASGFFMGETQYF. In nucleotides, the CDR3 is TGTGCCAGCAGTCAAGTGGCTAGCGGGTTCTTCATGGGGGAGACCCAGTACTTC.

DNA for the CDR3: TGTGCCAGCACATCACAGGTTCTCAATGAAAAACTGTTTTTT. Translated, it gives CASTSQVLNEKLFF. The chain employs TRBV6-6 and TRBJ1-4; D may be TRBD1 (5 bases). V gave up 7 bases and J gave up 5 bases, with 14 bases separating them. The CDR3 covers 14 residues. The germline CDR1 and CDR2 sequences are MNHNY and SVGAGI (reference sequence).

The chain combines TRBV19 with TRBJ1-2; 9 bases match TRBD1. The CDR3 runs to 13 residues. Germline lookup yields CDR1 LNHDA and CDR2 SQIVND (reference sequence). V lost 5 bases to trimming and J lost 9 bases; unmatched junction nucleotides: 7. The CDR3 spells CASSRGTGMSYTF. CDR3 sequence (DNA): TGTGCCAGTAGTCGCGGGACAGGGATGAGCTACACCTTC.

CDR3 sequence (DNA): TGTGCCAGTAGGGCGACAGGGGGCCACGAGCAGTACTTC. Translating it yields CASRATGGHEQYF. The genes are TRBV19 and TRBJ2-7; TRBD1 matches 10 bases. Germline trimming cut 6 bases from V and 5 bases from J; bases unmatched to any gene: 4. The CDR3 has 13 residues. Germline CDR1 reads LNHDA; CDR2 reads SQIVND (reference sequence).